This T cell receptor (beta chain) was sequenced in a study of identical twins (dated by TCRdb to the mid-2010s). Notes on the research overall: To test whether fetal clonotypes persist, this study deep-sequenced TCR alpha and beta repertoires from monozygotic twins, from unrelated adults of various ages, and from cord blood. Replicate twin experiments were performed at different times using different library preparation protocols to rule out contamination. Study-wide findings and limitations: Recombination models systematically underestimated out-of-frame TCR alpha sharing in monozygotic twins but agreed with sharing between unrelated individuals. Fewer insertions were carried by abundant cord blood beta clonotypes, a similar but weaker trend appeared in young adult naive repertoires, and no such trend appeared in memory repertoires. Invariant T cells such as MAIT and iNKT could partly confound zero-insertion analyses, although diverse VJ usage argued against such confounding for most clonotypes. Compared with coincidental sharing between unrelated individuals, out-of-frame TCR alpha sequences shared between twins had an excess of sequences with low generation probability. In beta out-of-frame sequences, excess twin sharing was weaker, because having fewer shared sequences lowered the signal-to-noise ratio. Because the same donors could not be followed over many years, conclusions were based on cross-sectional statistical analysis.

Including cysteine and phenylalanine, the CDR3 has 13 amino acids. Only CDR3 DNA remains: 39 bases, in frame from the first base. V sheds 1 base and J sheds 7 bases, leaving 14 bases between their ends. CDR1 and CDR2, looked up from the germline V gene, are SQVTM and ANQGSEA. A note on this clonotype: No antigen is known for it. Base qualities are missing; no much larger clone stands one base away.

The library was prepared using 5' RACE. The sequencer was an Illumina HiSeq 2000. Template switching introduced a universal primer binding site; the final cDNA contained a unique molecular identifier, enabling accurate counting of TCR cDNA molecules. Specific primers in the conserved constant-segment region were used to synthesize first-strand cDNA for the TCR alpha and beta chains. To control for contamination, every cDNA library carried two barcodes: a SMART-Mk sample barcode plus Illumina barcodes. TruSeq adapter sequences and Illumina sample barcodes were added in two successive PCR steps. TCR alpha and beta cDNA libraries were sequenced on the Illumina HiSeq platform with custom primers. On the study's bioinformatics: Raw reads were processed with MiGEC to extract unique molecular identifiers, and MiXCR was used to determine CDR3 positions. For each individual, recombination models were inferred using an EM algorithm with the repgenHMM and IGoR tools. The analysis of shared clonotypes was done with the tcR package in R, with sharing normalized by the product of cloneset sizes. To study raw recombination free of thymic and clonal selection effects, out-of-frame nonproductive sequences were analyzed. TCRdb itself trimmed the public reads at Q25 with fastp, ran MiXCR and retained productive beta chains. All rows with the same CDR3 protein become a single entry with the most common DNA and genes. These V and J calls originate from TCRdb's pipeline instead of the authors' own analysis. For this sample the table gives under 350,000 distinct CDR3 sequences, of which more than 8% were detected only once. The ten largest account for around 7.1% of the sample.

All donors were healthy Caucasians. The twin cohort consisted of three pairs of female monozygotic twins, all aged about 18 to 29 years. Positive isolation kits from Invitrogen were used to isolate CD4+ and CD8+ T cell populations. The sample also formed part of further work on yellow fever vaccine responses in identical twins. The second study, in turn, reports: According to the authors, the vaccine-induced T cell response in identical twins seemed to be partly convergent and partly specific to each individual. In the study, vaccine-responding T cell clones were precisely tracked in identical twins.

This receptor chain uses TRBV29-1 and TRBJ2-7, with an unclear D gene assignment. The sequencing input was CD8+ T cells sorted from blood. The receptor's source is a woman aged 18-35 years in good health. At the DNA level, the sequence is TGCAGCGTTGAAGGAGGCAGATTCTTTGAGCAGTACTTC. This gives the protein CSVEGGRFFEQYF.